This TCR beta chain was observed in a study of early T cells in non-severe SARS-CoV-2 infection. About the study: Bulk RNA isolated from unsorted whole blood underwent sequencing; chains were not paired.

The CDR3 is made up of 14 amino acids. Germline V gene data show CDR1 as SEHNR and CDR2 as FQNEAQ (reference sequence). Trimming at V came to 4 bases and at J to 7 bases, leaving 6 bases not matched to a gene. The table lists this clonotype with many counts. Individual cDNA molecules each received unique molecular identifiers attached to them. MiXCR was run by TCRdb on the 5' RACE reads, yielding one entry per CDR3 protein. The sample has 45,000 or so distinct CDR3 sequences; roughly 6.2% are singletons. The receptor was derived from an adult who was a healthcare worker with PCR-confirmed SARS-CoV-2 infection or an uninfected control (not recorded which). This sequence joins TRBV7-9 and TRBJ1-5; 8 bases align to TRBD1. The sequenced sample consisted of whole blood. In nucleotides, the CDR3 is TGTGCCAGCAGCTCTTCGACAGGGGAACAGCCCCAGCATTTT. It encodes CASSSSTGEQPQHF.